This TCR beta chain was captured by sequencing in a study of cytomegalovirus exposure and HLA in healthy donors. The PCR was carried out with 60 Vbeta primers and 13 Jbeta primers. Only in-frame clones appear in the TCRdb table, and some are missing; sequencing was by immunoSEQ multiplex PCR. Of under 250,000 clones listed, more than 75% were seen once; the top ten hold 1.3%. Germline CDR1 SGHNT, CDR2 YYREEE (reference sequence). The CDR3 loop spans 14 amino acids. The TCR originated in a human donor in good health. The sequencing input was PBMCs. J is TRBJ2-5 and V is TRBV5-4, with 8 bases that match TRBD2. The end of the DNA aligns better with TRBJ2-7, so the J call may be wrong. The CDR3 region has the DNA TGTGCCAGCAGCTGGCCGGGACTAGTAAGCGAGCAGTACTTC. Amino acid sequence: CASSWPGLVSEQYF.